The sequence of this T cell receptor beta chain was determined in a study of CD4+ T cells in melanoma. The CDR3 sequence is 15 residues long. The germline V gene has CDR1 LGHNA and CDR2 YNFKEQ. Trimming took 4 bases from V and 5 from J; bases not matched to a gene: 2. Assay: immunoSEQ multiplex PCR; the TCRdb copy retains only in-frame clones and omits some. The sample holds about 54,000 clones, 60% to 75% seen once. This rearrangement joins TRBV4-2 to TRBJ2-2; 12 nucleotides agree with TRBD2. Material for sequencing was tumor tissue. This TCR was sampled from a human donor with melanoma. CDR3 residues: CASSRTSGETGELFF. CDR3 in DNA: TGTGCCAGCAGCCGGACTAGCGGGGAAACCGGGGAGCTGTTTTTT.